Presented here are 2 T cell receptor beta chains from one specimen sequenced in a study of molecular identifiers for immune sequencing clone quantification. Each CDR3 protein is one row after TCRdb ran MiXCR on the PCR reads. The repertoire holds roughly 86,000 distinct CDR3 sequences, with around 20% as singletons. Sequencing was performed on naive CD8+ T cells from blood, with Jurkat cell RNA spiked in. Subset in this sample: FACS-sorted CD8+CD4-CCR7+CD45RA+ naive T cells. The receptors here all came from a human donor in good health. Some libraries in this study had Jurkat cell RNA spiked in.

This clonotype was seen a few times. The V and J genes are TRBV24-1 and TRBJ1-2; D gene ambiguous. V was pared by 4 bases and J by 1 base, with 15 bases between. The CDR3 covers 16 residues. CDR1 KGHDR and CDR2 SFDVKD come from the germline V gene. The CDR3 DNA reads as TGTGCCACCAGTGACTCCGACGGAGGTCATAACTATGGCTACACCTTC. Its protein product is CATSDSDGGHNYGYTF.

The sample holds a few counts of this clonotype. J is TRBJ1-5 and V is TRBV27; D possibly corresponds to TRBD1 (6 bases). The germline CDR1 and CDR2 sequences are MNHEY and SMNVEV (reference sequence). The CDR3 covers 14 residues. Trimming removed 3 bases at V and 4 bases at J, with 10 bases between. CDR3 in amino acids: CASSLIQGNQPQHF. For the CDR3, the DNA is TGTGCCAGCAGTTTGATCCAGGGGAATCAGCCCCAGCATTTT.